These 3 T cell receptor beta chains originate from one sample sequenced in a study of CD8+ T cells in alopecia areata. Extraction of RNA preceded its reverse transcription into cDNA, which served as the sequencing template. The table came from immunoSEQ multiplex PCR; TCRdb's copy has only in-frame clones and leaves some out. Here the sample spans around 99,000 clones, 84% being singletons. Treatment indicated: oral pan-JAK inhibitor, 5-10 mg twice daily. The sample in question was CD8+ T cells sorted from blood, obtained at week 24, from a patient treated with tofacitinib. Receptors were obtained from a human donor with alopecia areata.

V and J are TRBV7-9 and TRBJ2-7, with 7 bases aligning to TRBD1. Germline-derived CDR1 and CDR2 are SEHNR and FQNEAQ (reference sequence). CDR3 size: 14 residues. V was pared by 4 bases and J by 3 bases, with 6 bases of the junction left unmatched. The CDR3 DNA is TGTGCCAGCAGCTCCAAACAGGGGCGCTACGAGCAGTACTTC. It codes for CASSSKQGRYEQYF.

The genes are TRBV7-9 and TRBJ2-5, with TRBD1 matching 8 bases. Per the germline V gene, CDR1 is SEHNR and CDR2 is FQNEAQ (reference sequence). The V segment lost 5 bases and the J segment 4 bases; nucleotides outside the gene matches: 12. The CDR3 has 16 residues. The CDR3 DNA is TGTGCCAGCAGCGAATGGTCGGACAGGGTGGCAGAGACCCAGTACTTC. Its translation is CASSEWSDRVAETQYF.

The chain is built from TRBV7-2 and TRBJ2-2; D unclear. CDR1 is SGHTA and CDR2 is FQGNSA in the germline V gene. Between the trimmed V and J ends, which lost 1 base and 3 bases, there was a span of 3 bases. This CDR3 spans 13 amino acids. CDR3 loop: CASSLVDTGELFF. The CDR3 region has the DNA TGTGCCAGCAGCTTAGTTGACACCGGGGAGCTGTTTTTT.